Below are 6 T cell receptor beta chains sequenced from a single sample in a study of T cell repertoires in cytomegalovirus infection. TCRdb re-called the reads with MiXCR, one entry per CDR3 protein. The top ten clones hold roughly an eighth of a sample with some 450,000 distinct CDR3 sequences, roughly 30% of them seen once. The sample consisted of PBMCs. These receptors all stem from a human donor in good health (CMV status not recorded). Some clones in this sample may be carry-over from other donors' samples.

In regard to this clonotype: One junction end disagrees with the germline gene, perhaps due to a read error. This rearrangement joins TRBV5-8 to TRBJ1-2; 9 positions agree with TRBD1. This CDR3 is 13 amino acids long. Per the germline V gene, CDR1 is SGHTS and CDR2 is YDEGEE. DNA for the CDR3: TGTGACAGCAGCCCGGGACAGGGCGGCGGCTACACCTTC. Protein product: CDSSPGQGGGYTF.

This clonotype was observed a few times. The chain recombines TRBV2 with TRBJ2-3; 9 bases agree with TRBD2. The CDR3 contains 15 residues. The germline V gene has CDR1 SNHLY and CDR2 FYNNEI. Trimming removed 8 bases from V and 4 bases from J; junction bases left unmatched: 10. The CDR3 reads CASVEWAGGADTQYF. CDR3 sequence (DNA): TGTGCCAGCGTGGAGTGGGCGGGGGGGGCAGATACGCAGTATTTT.

As concerns this clonotype: One junction end does not reproduce the germline sequence, and a read error may be involved. CDR3 nucleotide sequence: TGCGTCAGCATGAGCGGGGGGGCCGCCGGCACAGATACGCAGTATTTT. Protein: CVSMSGGAAGTDTQYF. The chain uses TRBV5-1 and TRBJ2-3, with 10 bases fitting TRBD2. Germline V gives CDR1 SGHRS, CDR2 YFSETQ. This CDR3 has 16 residues.

This clonotype was seen at least ten times. This chain links TRBV7-2 with TRBJ2-5; unclear D gene. V was pared by 4 bases and J by 2 bases, with 5 bases between. The CDR3 spans 12 residues. Germline V gene lookup returns CDR1 SGHTA and CDR2 FQGNSA. The CDR3 DNA is TGTGCCAGCAGCTCCGTGCAAGAGACCCAGTACTTC. It yields the protein CASSSVQETQYF.

This clonotype was observed a few times. The chain has TRBV4-1 and TRBJ1-1; no firm D call. Germline CDR1 is MGHRA and CDR2 is YSYEKL. V shed 0 bases and J shed 2 bases, with 7 bases lying between them. This CDR3 is built from 14 residues. Written as DNA, the CDR3 is TGCGCCAGCAGCCAAGATTCCAGTAACACTGAAGCTTTCTTT. Protein product: CASSQDSSNTEAFF.

There are a few counts of this clonotype. The V gene is TRBV2, the J gene TRBJ2-7; possible D gene TRBD1, 5 bases. Trimming took 8 bases from V and 4 from J, leaving 15 bases between them. Germline CDR1 SNHLY, CDR2 FYNNEI. The CDR3 is 13 residues long. For the CDR3, the DNA is TGTGCCAGCGGCAGGGATTCTAGGTACGAGCAGTACTTC. The encoded protein is CASGRDSRYEQYF.